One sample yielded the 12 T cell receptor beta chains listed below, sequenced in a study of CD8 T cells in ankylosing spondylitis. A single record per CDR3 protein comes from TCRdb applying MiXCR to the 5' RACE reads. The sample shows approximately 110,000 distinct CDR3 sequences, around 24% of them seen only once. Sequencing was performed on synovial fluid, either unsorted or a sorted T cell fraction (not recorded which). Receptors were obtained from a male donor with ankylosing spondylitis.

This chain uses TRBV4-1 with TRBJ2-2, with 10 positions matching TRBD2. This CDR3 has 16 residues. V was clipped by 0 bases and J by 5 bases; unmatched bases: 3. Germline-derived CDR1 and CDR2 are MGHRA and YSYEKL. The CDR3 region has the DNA TGCGCCAGCAGCCAAGAACTAGCGGGACGGACCGGGGAGCTGTTTTTT. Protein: CASSQELAGRTGELFF.

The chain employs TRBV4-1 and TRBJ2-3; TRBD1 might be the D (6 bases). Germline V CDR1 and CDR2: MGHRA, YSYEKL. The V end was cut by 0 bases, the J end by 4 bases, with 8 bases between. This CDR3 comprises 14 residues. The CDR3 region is CASSQEQGPDTQYF. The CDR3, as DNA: TGCGCCAGCAGCCAAGAACAGGGCCCAGATACGCAGTATTTT.

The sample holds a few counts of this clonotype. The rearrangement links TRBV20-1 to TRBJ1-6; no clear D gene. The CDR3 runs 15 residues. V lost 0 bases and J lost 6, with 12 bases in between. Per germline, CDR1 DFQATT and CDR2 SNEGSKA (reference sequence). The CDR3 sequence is CSARDHWGSNSPLHF. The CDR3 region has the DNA TGCAGTGCTAGAGATCATTGGGGTAGTAATTCACCCCTCCACTTT.

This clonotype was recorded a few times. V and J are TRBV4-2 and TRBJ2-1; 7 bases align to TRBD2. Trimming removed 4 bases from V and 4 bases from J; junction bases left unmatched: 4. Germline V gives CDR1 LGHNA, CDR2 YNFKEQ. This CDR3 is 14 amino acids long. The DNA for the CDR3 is TGTGCCAGCAGCCGAAGGGGAGGGTACAATGAGCAGTTCTTC. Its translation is CASSRRGGYNEQFF.

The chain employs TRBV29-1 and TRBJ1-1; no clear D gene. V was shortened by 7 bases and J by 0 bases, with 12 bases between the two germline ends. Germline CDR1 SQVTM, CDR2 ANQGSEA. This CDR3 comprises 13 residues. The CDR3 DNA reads TGCAGCGCAGAGCGACGGATGAACACTGAAGCTTTCTTT. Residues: CSAERRMNTEAFF.

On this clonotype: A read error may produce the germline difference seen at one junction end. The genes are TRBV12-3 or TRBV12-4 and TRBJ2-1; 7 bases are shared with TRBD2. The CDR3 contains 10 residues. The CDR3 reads CASGQAGLVF. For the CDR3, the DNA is TGTGCCAGCGGCCAAGCGGGGCTGGTCTTC.

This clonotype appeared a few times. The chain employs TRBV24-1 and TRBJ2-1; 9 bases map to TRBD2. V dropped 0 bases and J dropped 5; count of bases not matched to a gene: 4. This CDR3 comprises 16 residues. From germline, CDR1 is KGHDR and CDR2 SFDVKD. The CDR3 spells CATSDLWREGNNEQFF. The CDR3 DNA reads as TGTGCCACCAGTGATTTGTGGCGGGAGGGAAACAATGAGCAGTTCTTC.

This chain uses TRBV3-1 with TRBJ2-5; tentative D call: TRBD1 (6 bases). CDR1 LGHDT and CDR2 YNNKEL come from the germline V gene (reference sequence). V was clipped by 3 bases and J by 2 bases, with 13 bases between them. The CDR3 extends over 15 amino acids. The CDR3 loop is CASSHKGHLQETQYF. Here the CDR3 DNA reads TGTGCCAGCAGCCACAAGGGACATCTTCAAGAGACCCAGTACTTC.

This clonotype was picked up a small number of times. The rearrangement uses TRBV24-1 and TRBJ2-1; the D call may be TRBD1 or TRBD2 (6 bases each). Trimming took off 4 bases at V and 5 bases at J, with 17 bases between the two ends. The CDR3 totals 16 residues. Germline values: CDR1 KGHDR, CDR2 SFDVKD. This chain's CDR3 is CATSDPGVRGDNEQFF. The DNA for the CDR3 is TGTGCCACCAGTGACCCAGGGGTAAGGGGGGACAATGAGCAGTTCTTC.

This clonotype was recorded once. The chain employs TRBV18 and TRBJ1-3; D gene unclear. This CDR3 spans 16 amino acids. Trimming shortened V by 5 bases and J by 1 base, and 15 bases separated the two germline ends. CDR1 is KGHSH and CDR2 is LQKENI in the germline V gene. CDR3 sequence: CASSAIVGSSGNTIYF. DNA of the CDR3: TGTGCCAGCTCAGCCATAGTGGGGTCTTCTGGAAACACCATATATTTT.

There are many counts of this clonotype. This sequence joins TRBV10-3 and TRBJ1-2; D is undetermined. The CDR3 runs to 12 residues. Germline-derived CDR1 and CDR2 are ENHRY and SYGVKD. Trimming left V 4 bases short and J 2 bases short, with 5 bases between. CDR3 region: CAISAENYGYTF. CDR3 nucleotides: TGTGCCATCAGTGCTGAGAACTATGGCTACACCTTC.

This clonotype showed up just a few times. Here the CDR3 DNA reads TGCAGTGCTACTCTTCTAGCGGGAATCTACGAGCAGTACTTC. Its translation: CSATLLAGIYEQYF. The V and J genes are TRBV20-1 and TRBJ2-7; 9 bases are a match to TRBD2. The germline V gene encodes CDR1 DFQATT and CDR2 SNEGSKA (reference sequence). This CDR3 is built from 14 residues. V dropped 4 bases and J dropped 3; count of bases not matched to a gene: 7.